Listed below are T cell receptor beta chains from one sample, sequenced in a study of T cell responses to AZD1222 COVID-19 vaccine. Profiled with immunoSEQ multiplex PCR; TCRdb holds only in-frame clones, not every one. This table holds 120,000 to 150,000 clones, 75% to 90% found once. The sample consisted of peripheral blood, taken on day 0 of MenACWY control vaccination. Source of these receptors: an adult in good health. Each CDR3 is given with its conserved first and last residue. A D gene is named only where the DNA matches it firmly. Only part of the rows carry a size: once, few, many, or a class if the clone is expanded.

CDR3 length: 15; J gene: TRBJ2-5; clone size: .; D gene: .; V gene: TRBV5-1; CDR3 protein: CASSLAAATQETQYF; CDR3 DNA: TGCGCCAGCAGCTTGGCGGCAGCCACGCAAGAGACCCAGTACTTC
CDR3 length: 13; J gene: TRBJ2-4; clone size: .; D gene: TRBD2; V gene: TRBV29-1; CDR3 protein: CSVDGGTKNIQYF; CDR3 DNA: TGCAGCGTTGACGGGGGGACCAAAAACATTCAGTACTTC
CDR3 length: 16; J gene: TRBJ2-3; clone size: .; D gene: TRBD2; V gene: TRBV7-9; CDR3 protein: CASSLARSGGTDTQYF; CDR3 DNA: TGTGCCAGCAGCTTAGCTCGCAGCGGGGGAACAGATACGCAGTATTTT
CDR3 length: 16; J gene: TRBJ1-1; clone size: .; D gene: TRBD1; V gene: TRBV5-1; CDR3 protein: CASSLGDSLMNTEAFF; CDR3 DNA: TGCGCCAGCAGCCTGGGGGACAGCCTCATGAACACTGAAGCTTTCTTT
CDR3 length: 13; J gene: TRBJ1-5; clone size: .; D gene: .; V gene: TRBV19; CDR3 protein: CASSIGADQPQHF; CDR3 DNA: TGTGCCAGTAGTATAGGTGCAGATCAGCCCCAGCATTTT
CDR3 length: 15; J gene: TRBJ2-1; clone size: few; D gene: TRBD1; V gene: TRBV28; CDR3 protein: CASSPTGAFYNEQFF; CDR3 DNA: TGTGCCAGCAGTCCGACAGGGGCCTTCTACAATGAGCAGTTCTTC
CDR3 length: 16; J gene: TRBJ2-1; clone size: few; D gene: TRBD2; V gene: TRBV6-5; CDR3 protein: CASSYSASGGNNEQFF; CDR3 DNA: TGTGCCAGCAGTTACTCGGCTAGCGGGGGGAACAATGAGCAGTTCTTC
CDR3 length: 14; J gene: TRBJ1-5; clone size: few; D gene: .; V gene: TRBV9; CDR3 protein: CASSVDGAGQPQHF; CDR3 DNA: TGTGCCAGCAGCGTCGACGGCGCTGGGCAGCCCCAGCATTTT
CDR3 length: 15; J gene: TRBJ1-2; clone size: .; D gene: .; V gene: TRBV3-1/TRBV3-2; CDR3 protein: CASSLNPGVSYGYTF; CDR3 DNA: TGTGCCAGCAGCCTGAACCCGGGAGTAAGCTATGGCTACACCTTC
CDR3 length: 15; J gene: TRBJ1-4; clone size: .; D gene: .; V gene: TRBV7-9; CDR3 protein: CASSLTSNPNEKLFF; CDR3 DNA: TGTGCCAGCAGCCTAACATCGAACCCGAATGAAAAACTGTTTTTT
CDR3 length: 13; J gene: TRBJ2-1; clone size: .; D gene: .; V gene: TRBV9; CDR3 protein: CASSVILGNEQFF; CDR3 DNA: TGTGCCAGCAGCGTCATATTGGGTAATGAGCAGTTCTTC
CDR3 length: 14; J gene: TRBJ2-1; clone size: .; D gene: .; V gene: TRBV27; CDR3 protein: CASSSTPGVHEQFF; CDR3 DNA: TGTGCCAGCAGCTCAACGCCAGGGGTTCATGAGCAGTTCTTC
CDR3 length: 15; J gene: TRBJ1-4; clone size: .; D gene: .; V gene: TRBV5-1; CDR3 protein: CASSLGSATDEKLFF; CDR3 DNA: TGCGCCAGCAGCTTGGGATCCGCCACGGATGAAAAACTGTTTTTT
CDR3 length: 15; J gene: TRBJ2-5; clone size: .; D gene: .; V gene: TRBV5-4; CDR3 protein: CASSRGDRLRETQYF; CDR3 DNA: TGTGCCAGCAGCCGCGGGGACAGACTCAGGGAGACCCAGTACTTC
CDR3 length: 16; J gene: TRBJ2-1; clone size: .; D gene: .; V gene: TRBV10-1; CDR3 protein: CASSEGRGPYLTKQFF; CDR3 DNA: TGCGCCAGCAGTGAAGGAAGGGGACCCTACCTAACCAAGCAGTTCTTC
CDR3 length: 15; J gene: TRBJ1-5; clone size: .; D gene: .; V gene: TRBV19; CDR3 protein: CASSPLILSNQPQHF; CDR3 DNA: TGTGCCAGTAGCCCTCTAATCCTCTCCAATCAGCCCCAGCATTTT
CDR3 length: 16; J gene: TRBJ2-5; clone size: .; D gene: TRBD2; V gene: TRBV5-1; CDR3 protein: CASSSLLAGGRETQYF; CDR3 DNA: TGCGCCAGCAGCTCCCTACTAGCGGGGGGGCGGGAGACCCAGTACTTC
CDR3 length: 15; J gene: TRBJ2-2; clone size: .; D gene: .; V gene: TRBV9; CDR3 protein: CASSVWDTNTGELFF; CDR3 DNA: TGTGCCAGCAGCGTATGGGACACGAACACCGGGGAGCTGTTTTTT
CDR3 length: 14; J gene: TRBJ1-1; clone size: .; D gene: .; V gene: TRBV27; CDR3 protein: CASSLAGVNTEAFF; CDR3 DNA: TGTGCCAGCAGTTTAGCGGGGGTGAACACTGAAGCTTTCTTT
CDR3 length: 15; J gene: TRBJ1-5; clone size: few; D gene: TRBD1; V gene: TRBV25-1; CDR3 protein: CASSPKDRGNQPQHF; CDR3 DNA: TGTGCCAGCAGTCCAAAGGACAGGGGTAATCAGCCCCAGCATTTT
CDR3 length: 14; J gene: TRBJ1-5; clone size: .; D gene: TRBD1; V gene: TRBV19; CDR3 protein: CASTDRAPNQPQHF; CDR3 DNA: TGTGCCAGCACGGACAGGGCCCCCAATCAGCCCCAGCATTTT
CDR3 length: 17; J gene: TRBJ2-1; clone size: .; D gene: TRBD2; V gene: TRBV5-1; CDR3 protein: CASSLGARLAGGPFQFF; CDR3 DNA: TGCGCCAGCAGCTTGGGAGCTAGACTAGCGGGGGGGCCTTTCCAGTTCTTC
CDR3 length: 16; J gene: TRBJ1-5; clone size: .; D gene: .; V gene: TRBV19; CDR3 protein: CASSFHPGRTNQPQHF; CDR3 DNA: TGTGCCAGTAGTTTTCATCCGGGACGGACTAATCAGCCCCAGCATTTT
CDR3 length: 14; J gene: TRBJ1-3; clone size: .; D gene: TRBD1; V gene: TRBV15; CDR3 protein: CATNNPGQGNTIYF; CDR3 DNA: TGTGCCACAAACAATCCGGGACAGGGAAACACCATATATTTT
CDR3 length: 14; J gene: TRBJ2-7; clone size: .; D gene: .; V gene: TRBV18; CDR3 protein: CASSHALSYDEQYF; CDR3 DNA: TGTGCCAGCTCACACGCCCTCTCCTATGACGAGCAGTACTTC
CDR3 length: 13; J gene: TRBJ2-7; clone size: .; D gene: .; V gene: TRBV3-1/TRBV3-2; CDR3 protein: CASSQVRDYEQYF; CDR3 DNA: TGTGCCAGCAGCCAAGTAAGAGATTACGAGCAGTACTTC
CDR3 length: 15; J gene: TRBJ2-5; clone size: once; D gene: .; V gene: TRBV19; CDR3 protein: CASSIDSLNQETQYF; CDR3 DNA: TGTGCCAGTAGTATAGACAGCCTTAACCAAGAGACCCAGTACTTC
CDR3 length: 14; J gene: TRBJ2-1; clone size: .; D gene: .; V gene: TRBV6-2/TRBV6-3; CDR3 protein: CASSYGVGGSEQFF; CDR3 DNA: TGTGCCAGCAGTTATGGAGTGGGCGGGTCCGAGCAGTTCTTC
CDR3 length: 12; J gene: TRBJ2-1; clone size: .; D gene: .; V gene: TRBV24-1; CDR3 protein: CATSITGTQQFF; CDR3 DNA: TGTGCCACCAGCATCACCGGGACCCAGCAGTTCTTC
CDR3 length: 14; J gene: TRBJ2-1; clone size: .; D gene: .; V gene: TRBV7-9; CDR3 protein: CASSAGLRYNEQFF; CDR3 DNA: TGTGCCAGCAGCGCGGGACTCAGGTACAATGAGCAGTTCTTC
CDR3 length: 14; J gene: TRBJ1-5; clone size: .; D gene: TRBD1; V gene: TRBV11-2; CDR3 protein: CASSQGQGNQPQHF; CDR3 DNA: TGTGCCAGCAGCCAGGGACAGGGAAATCAGCCCCAGCATTTT
CDR3 length: 15; J gene: TRBJ2-7; clone size: .; D gene: TRBD1; V gene: TRBV3-1/TRBV3-2; CDR3 protein: CASSPWTGGPYEQYF; CDR3 DNA: TGTGCCAGCAGCCCCTGGACAGGGGGTCCCTACGAGCAGTACTTC
CDR3 length: 14; J gene: TRBJ2-3; clone size: few; D gene: .; V gene: TRBV11-1; CDR3 protein: CASSRTGPADTQYF; CDR3 DNA: TGTGCCAGCAGCCGAACGGGGCCAGCAGATACGCAGTATTTT
CDR3 length: 14; J gene: TRBJ1-6; clone size: .; D gene: .; V gene: TRBV12-1; CDR3 protein: CARLAGGYNSPLHF; CDR3 DNA: TGTGCCAGACTGGCAGGAGGCTATAATTCACCCCTCCACTTT
CDR3 length: 17; J gene: TRBJ1-5; clone size: .; D gene: TRBD1; V gene: TRBV12-5; CDR3 protein: CASGSTGGTGFTQPQHF; CDR3 DNA: TGTGCTAGTGGCTCGACCGGGGGGACAGGATTTACTCAGCCCCAGCATTTT
CDR3 length: 16; J gene: TRBJ1-2; clone size: .; D gene: .; V gene: TRBV5-1; CDR3 protein: CASSPNLQETNYGYTF; CDR3 DNA: TGCGCCAGCAGCCCAAACCTACAAGAAACTAACTATGGCTACACCTTC
CDR3 length: 14; J gene: TRBJ1-1; clone size: .; D gene: TRBD1; V gene: TRBV18; CDR3 protein: CASSPTGGDTEAFF; CDR3 DNA: TGTGCCAGCTCACCGACAGGGGGAGACACTGAAGCTTTCTTT
CDR3 length: 15; J gene: TRBJ2-5; clone size: .; D gene: TRBD2; V gene: TRBV6-5; CDR3 protein: CASRPTSGGAGAQYF; CDR3 DNA: TGTGCCAGCAGGCCCACTAGCGGGGGGGCCGGAGCCCAGTACTTC
CDR3 length: 16; J gene: TRBJ2-5; clone size: .; D gene: .; V gene: TRBV9; CDR3 protein: CASSARLKGIGETQYF; CDR3 DNA: TGTGCCAGCAGCGCTCGACTAAAGGGGATCGGAGAGACCCAGTACTTC
CDR3 length: 13; J gene: TRBJ2-1; clone size: .; D gene: .; V gene: TRBV12-3/TRBV12-4; CDR3 protein: CASSRGAFNEQFF; CDR3 DNA: TGTGCCAGCAGTCGGGGGGCCTTCAATGAGCAGTTCTTC
CDR3 length: 13; J gene: TRBJ1-2; clone size: .; D gene: .; V gene: TRBV27; CDR3 protein: CASSLSEDYGYTF; CDR3 DNA: TGTGCCAGCAGTCTTTCGGAGGACTATGGCTACACCTTC
CDR3 length: 12; J gene: TRBJ1-2; clone size: .; D gene: .; V gene: TRBV28; CDR3 protein: CASSTTDYGYTF; CDR3 DNA: TGTGCCAGCAGTACTACAGACTATGGCTACACCTTC
CDR3 length: 13; J gene: TRBJ2-7; clone size: few; D gene: .; V gene: TRBV7-8; CDR3 protein: CASSLESGYEQYF; CDR3 DNA: TGTGCCAGCAGCTTAGAGTCGGGGTACGAGCAGTACTTC
CDR3 length: 11; J gene: TRBJ2-5; clone size: once; D gene: .; V gene: TRBV30; CDR3 protein: CAWSASLSQYF; CDR3 DNA: TGTGCCTGGAGTGCCAGTCTCAGCCAGTACTTC
CDR3 length: 16; J gene: TRBJ2-6; clone size: .; D gene: .; V gene: TRBV27; CDR3 protein: CASSPYSPSGANVLTF; CDR3 DNA: TGTGCCAGCAGTCCGTACTCACCTTCTGGGGCCAACGTCCTGACTTTC
CDR3 length: 13; J gene: TRBJ1-1; clone size: .; D gene: .; V gene: TRBV3-1/TRBV3-2; CDR3 protein: CASSQGRNAEAFF; CDR3 DNA: TGTGCCAGCAGCCAAGGGAGGAACGCTGAAGCTTTCTTT